What follows are 21 T cell receptor beta chains derived from one specimen sequenced in a study of T cell repertoires in cytomegalovirus infection. TCRdb fed the reads into MiXCR, producing one record per CDR3 protein. The table includes about 310,000 distinct CDR3 sequences, approximately 25% detected once. Their target antigens are unknown. The specimen was cultured PBMCs, collected from culture after CMV antigen stimulation. These receptors were obtained from a human donor in good health (CMV status not recorded). Some clones in this sample may be carry-over from other donors' samples.

This clonotype has ten or more counts. This chain links TRBV7-2 with TRBJ1-2; 9 nucleotides align to TRBD1. V was pared by 5 bases and J by 5 bases, with 3 bases of the junction left unmatched. Looked up from germline, CDR1 is SGHTA and CDR2 is FQGNSA. This CDR3 is built from 13 residues. CDR3 sequence reads: CASSEGQGYGYTF. The CDR3 DNA follows: TGTGCCAGCAGCGAGGGACAGGGATATGGCTACACCTTC.

The V gene is TRBV29-1, the J gene TRBJ1-1; TRBD1 matches at 7 bases. The CDR3 consists of 13 residues. With 5 bases clipped from V and 3 bases from J, the junction kept 6 bases outside the gene matches. CDR1 SQVTM and CDR2 ANQGSEA come from the germline V gene. The chain's CDR3 is CSVNRGLDTEAFF. The CDR3 DNA sequence: TGCAGCGTTAACAGGGGATTGGACACTGAAGCTTTCTTT.

This chain links TRBV20-1 with TRBJ2-1; 13 positions agree with TRBD2. Per the germline V gene, CDR1 is DFQATT and CDR2 is SNEGSKA (reference sequence). CDR3 length equals 16 residues. V lost 5 bases, J lost 4 bases, and 8 bases stayed unmatched. The CDR3 reads CSAATSGRTNYNEQFF. The CDR3 DNA follows: TGCAGTGCTGCGACTAGCGGGAGGACCAATTACAATGAGCAGTTCTTC.

In this sample, this clonotype turned up a few times. The chain uses TRBV7-2 and TRBJ2-5, with TRBD2 matching 9 bases. This CDR3 is 14 amino acids long. Trimming removed 6 bases from V and 3 bases from J; junction bases left unmatched: 5. The V gene's germline CDR1 is SGHTA and CDR2 FQGNSA. The CDR3 spells CASSLAGRKETQYF. The CDR3 DNA reads TGTGCCAGCAGTCTAGCGGGGCGGAAAGAGACCCAGTACTTC. Complete variable domain (other parts from reference TRBV7-2 and TRBJ2-5): GAGVSQSPSNKVTEKGKDVELRCDPISGHTALYWYRQSLGQGLEFLIYFQGNSAPDKSGLPSDRFSAERTGGSVSTLTIQRTQQEDSAVYLCASSLAGRKETQYFGPGTRLLVL.

There are a few counts of this clonotype. The rearrangement uses TRBV11-1 and TRBJ2-1; perhaps TRBD2 as D (6 bases). The germline V gene has CDR1 SGHAT and CDR2 FQDESV (reference sequence). Trimming took off 5 bases at V and 3 bases at J, with 14 bases between the two ends. This CDR3 has 15 amino acids. The CDR3 spells CASSPQRVVYNEQFF. The CDR3 DNA is TGTGCCAGCAGCCCTCAGCGGGTAGTCTACAATGAGCAGTTCTTC.

This clonotype appeared a few times. V usage is TRBV12-3 or TRBV12-4 and J usage is TRBJ1-2, with D possibly TRBD1 on 5 matching bases. The ends were cut back, 6 bases at V and 0 bases at J, with 17 bases in the middle. The CDR3 extends over 16 amino acids. The CDR3 nucleotides read TGTGCCAGCAGCCGGGGGACCGGGGAAGCTAACTATGGCTACACCTTC. Translation gives CASSRGTGEANYGYTF.

This clonotype appeared a few times. This sequence joins TRBV7-8 and TRBJ2-7, with D possibly being TRBD2 (6 bases). V lost 5 bases and J 0 bases, leaving 8 bases between the germline ends. This CDR3 spans 13 amino acids. Germline V gene lookup returns CDR1 SGHVS and CDR2 FQNEAQ. CDR3 region: CASSKGLSYEQYV. As DNA, the CDR3 is TGTGCCAGCAGCAAGGGACTCTCCTACGAGCAGTACGTC.

This clonotype was seen a handful of times. The chain joins TRBV27 to TRBJ1-1; D is ambiguous. Germline V lookup: CDR1 MNHEY, CDR2 SMNVEV (reference sequence). The V gene lost 3 bases and the J gene lost 6 bases, with 23 bases spanning the gap. The CDR3 is made up of 17 amino acids. CDR3 amino acids: CASSLVGPNRFQPEAFF. CDR3 in DNA: TGTGCCAGCAGTTTGGTGGGCCCGAACAGATTTCAACCTGAAGCTTTCTTT.

The chain joins TRBV11-2 to TRBJ1-6; no clear D gene. V was trimmed by 5 bases and J by 7 bases, leaving 15 bases between them. There are 15 residues in the CDR3. Germline CDR1 SGHAT, CDR2 FQNNGV. The CDR3 DNA is TGTGCCAGCAGCCTTTTCCTTAAAGTCAATTCACCCCTCCACTTT. Protein: CASSLFLKVNSPLHF.

This clonotype has a count of ten or more. The CDR3 protein is CASSYGAVGEQYV. The CDR3 bases are TGTGCCAGCAGTTACGGGGCAGTGGGGGAGCAGTACGTC. The chain combines TRBV6-2 or TRBV6-3 with TRBJ2-7, with D perhaps TRBD1 (5 bases). V was shortened by 2 bases and J by 7 bases, with 12 bases between the two germline ends. Germline V gene lookup returns CDR1 MNHEY and CDR2 SVGEGT. This CDR3 spans 13 amino acids.

In its sample, this clonotype was seen once. This chain joins TRBV27 and TRBJ2-3, with D tentatively TRBD2 (7 bases). This CDR3 is 15 amino acids long. The germline V gene has CDR1 MNHEY and CDR2 SMNVEV (reference sequence). The V end was cut by 8 bases, the J end by 4 bases, with 19 bases between. CDR3 sequence: CASALGGPRADTQYF. CDR3 DNA sequence: TGTGCCAGCGCGCTGGGGGGGCCGAGAGCAGATACGCAGTATTTT.

This clonotype was counted a few times. This rearrangement joins TRBV24-1 to TRBJ2-3, with TRBD2 matching over 10 bases. V trimming: 7 bases; J trimming: 4 bases; junction bases outside the gene matches: 22. The CDR3 totals 20 residues. From germline, CDR1 is KGHDR and CDR2 SFDVKD. The CDR3 spells CATSPRLEVAGGGRPDTQYF. The CDR3, as DNA: TGTGCCACCAGCCCCCGACTCGAAGTAGCGGGAGGAGGACGTCCAGATACGCAGTATTTT.

This clonotype was seen a handful of times. Written as DNA, the CDR3 is TGCAGTGCTGCCAAGCCATCCAGGGGGAAGCAAAATTCACCCCTCCACTTT. This codes for CSAAKPSRGKQNSPLHF. The chain is built from TRBV20-1 and TRBJ1-6; 7 bases fit TRBD1. With 5 bases clipped from V and 7 bases from J, the junction kept 17 bases outside the gene matches. The CDR3 runs to 17 residues. Per the germline V gene, CDR1 is DFQATT and CDR2 is SNEGSKA (reference sequence).

This clonotype was picked up one time. The J gene is TRBJ1-5, the V gene TRBV4-3, with D perhaps matching TRBD1 (5 bases). Trimming left V 1 base short and J 5 bases short, with 15 bases between. Germline-derived CDR1 and CDR2 are LGHNA and YSLEER. The CDR3 has 16 residues. As DNA, the CDR3 is TGCGCCAGCAGCCAAGGGGACTCCCCCGGCGATCAGCCCCAGCATTTT. Translated: CASSQGDSPGDQPQHF.

The rearrangement links TRBV3-1 to TRBJ1-1; D is uncertain. The germline V gene has CDR1 LGHDT and CDR2 YNNKEL (reference sequence). The CDR3 runs 15 residues. Trimming stripped 4 bases from V and 6 bases from J, with 18 bases between. CDR3 bases: TGTGCCAGCAGCCGCCTGAGCCCCTCCCACCCTGAAGCTTTCTTT. It is translated as CASSRLSPSHPEAFF.

This clonotype has ten or more counts. The chain is built from TRBV7-3 and TRBJ2-7; 8 bases map to TRBD2. This CDR3 contains 19 residues. Germline assignment: CDR1 SGHTA and CDR2 FQGTGA. V shed 1 base, J shed 1 base, and the junction held 15 bases outside the gene matches. The CDR3 bases are TGTGCCAGCAGCTTAAACCCCTTCTACGGCGGGAGGTCTTCCTACGAGCAGTACTTC. Its protein is CASSLNPFYGGRSSYEQYF.

This clonotype was seen only a few times. V is TRBV12-3 or TRBV12-4 and J is TRBJ2-7; D is ambiguous. The CDR3 has 12 amino acids. The V end was cut by 2 bases, the J end by 5 bases, with 7 bases between. CDR3 protein: CASSLLENEQYF. The CDR3 DNA reads as TGTGCCAGCAGTTTATTGGAGAACGAGCAGTACTTC.

This clonotype was detected a few times. V and J are TRBV6-6 and TRBJ2-5; TRBD1 is a possible D gene (5 bases). CDR3 length equals 14 residues. Trimming cost V 8 bases and J 4 bases, with 17 bases left between them. Germline assignment: CDR1 MNHNY and CDR2 SVGAGI (reference sequence). CDR3: CASGAFGQLETQYF. CDR3 nucleotides: TGTGCCAGCGGAGCTTTTGGACAATTAGAGACCCAGTACTTC.

Ten or more counts support this clonotype. The chain couples TRBV7-8 to TRBJ1-1; D possibly corresponds to TRBD1 (6 bases). Germline CDR1 and CDR2: SGHVS and FQNEAQ. The V gene lost 5 bases and the J gene lost 0 bases, with 16 bases spanning the gap. This CDR3 spans 16 amino acids. The CDR3 loop is CASSRFLDRMNTEAFF. The CDR3 DNA sequence: TGTGCCAGCAGCCGCTTCCTAGACAGGATGAACACTGAAGCTTTCTTT.

The chain uses TRBV5-6 and TRBJ1-6; 9 bases line up with TRBD1. CDR1 and CDR2 (germline): SGHDT, YYEEEE. This CDR3 has 16 amino acids. The V and J ends lost 4 bases and 7 bases, in that order; junction bases with no gene match: 9. As DNA, the CDR3 is TGTGCCAGCAGCCTGGACTGGACAGGGGAAAATTCACCCCTCCACTTT. Protein sequence: CASSLDWTGENSPLHF.

This clonotype was picked up a small number of times. This chain joins TRBV7-2 and TRBJ2-1; 8 nucleotides agree with TRBD2. The CDR3 contains 14 residues. Germline V gene sequence: CDR1 SGHTA, CDR2 FQGNSA. The V segment lost 3 bases and the J segment 6 bases; nucleotides outside the gene matches: 4. The DNA for the CDR3 is TGTGCCAGCAGCTTGGGACTAGATTTCAATGAGCAGTTCTTC. Translation gives CASSLGLDFNEQFF.